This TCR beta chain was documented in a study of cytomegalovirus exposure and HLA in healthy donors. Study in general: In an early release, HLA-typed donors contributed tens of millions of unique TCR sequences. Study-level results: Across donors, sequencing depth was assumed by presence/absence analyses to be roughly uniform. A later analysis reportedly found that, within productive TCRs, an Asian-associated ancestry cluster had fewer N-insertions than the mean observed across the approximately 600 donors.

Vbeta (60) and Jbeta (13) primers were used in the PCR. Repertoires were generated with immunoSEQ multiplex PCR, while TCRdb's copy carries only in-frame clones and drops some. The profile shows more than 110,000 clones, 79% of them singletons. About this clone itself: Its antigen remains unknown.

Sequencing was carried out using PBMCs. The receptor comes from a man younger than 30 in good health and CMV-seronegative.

The CDR3 reads CASSLGAQGLNEKLFF. In DNA form, the CDR3 reads TGCGCCAGCAGCTTGGGGGCACAAGGATTAAATGAAAAACTGTTTTTT. The rearrangement uses TRBV5-1 and TRBJ1-4, with D uncertain. From germline, CDR1 is SGHRS and CDR2 YFSETQ. V was clipped by 0 bases and J by 5 bases, with 14 bases between them. This CDR3 is 16 amino acids long.